This TCR beta chain originates from a study of blood T cell repertoires in COVID-19. Study-wide background: Sites across the United States, Italy and Spain contributed samples from acute and convalescent COVID-19.

V lost 6 bases, J lost 1 base, and 6 bases lay in between. CDR1 is MNHEY and CDR2 is SVGAGI in the germline V gene. The CDR3 is 12 amino acids. This clone was detected ten times or more. TCRdb's table, derived via immunoSEQ multiplex PCR, lists solely in-frame clones and lacks some. In the table there are more than 60,000 clones, 65% to 85% of which are singletons. The specimen was peripheral blood. The sequence was collected from a human donor in a cohort sampled during active COVID-19. V is TRBV6-5 and J is TRBJ1-1, with a tentative D call TRBD1 (6 bases). The CDR3 protein is CASRDRNTEAFF. In DNA, the CDR3 is TGTGCCAGCAGGGACAGGAACACTGAAGCTTTCTTT.